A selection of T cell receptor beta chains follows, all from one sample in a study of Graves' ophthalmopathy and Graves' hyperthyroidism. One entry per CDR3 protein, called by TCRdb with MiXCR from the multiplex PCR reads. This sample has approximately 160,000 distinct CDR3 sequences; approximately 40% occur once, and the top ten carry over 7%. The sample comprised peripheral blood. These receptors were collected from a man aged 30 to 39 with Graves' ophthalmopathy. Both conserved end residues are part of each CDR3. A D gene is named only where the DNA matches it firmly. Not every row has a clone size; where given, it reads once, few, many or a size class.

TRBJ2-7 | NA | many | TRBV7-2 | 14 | TGTGCCAGCAGCCTAGCCGACAGCACTTACGAGCAGTACTTC | CASSLADSTYEQYF
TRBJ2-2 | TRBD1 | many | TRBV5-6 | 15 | TGTGCCAGCAGGGTTACAGGGGGCAACACCGGGGAGCTGTTTTTT | CASRVTGGNTGELFF
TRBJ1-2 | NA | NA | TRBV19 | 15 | TGTGCCAGTAGTTCGGGAGGGGACGGGGACTATGGCTACACCTTC | CASSSGGDGDYGYTF
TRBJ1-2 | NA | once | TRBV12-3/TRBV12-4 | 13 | TGTGCCAGCATGGATACAGGGAACTATGGCTACACCTTC | CASMDTGNYGYTF
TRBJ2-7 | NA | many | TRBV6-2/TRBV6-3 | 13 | TGTGCCAGCAGTTCGACCCAGGGTGGCGAGCAGTACTTC | CASSSTQGGEQYF
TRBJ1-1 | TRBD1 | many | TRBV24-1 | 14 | TGTGCCACCAGTGATCCCGGACAGGGAACTGAAGCTTTCTTT | CATSDPGQGTEAFF
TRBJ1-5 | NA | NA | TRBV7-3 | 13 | TGTGCCAGCAGCTTATTTCCTGACCAGCCCCAGCATTTT | CASSLFPDQPQHF
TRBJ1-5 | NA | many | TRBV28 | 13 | TGTGCCAGCAGTTTAGCCCAAAATCAGCCCCAGCATTTT | CASSLAQNQPQHF
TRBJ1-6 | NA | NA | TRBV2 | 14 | TGTGCCAGCAGCGACGCACTGGGAAATTCACCCCTCCACTTT | CASSDALGNSPLHF
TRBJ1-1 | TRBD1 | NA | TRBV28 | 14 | TGTGCCAGCAGTACAAATACAGGGGACACTGAAGCTTTCTTT | CASSTNTGDTEAFF
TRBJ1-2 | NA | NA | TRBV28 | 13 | TGTGCCAGCAGTTTTAGGGGGAACGGCGGCTACACCTTC | CASSFRGNGGYTF
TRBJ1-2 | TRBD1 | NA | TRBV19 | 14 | TGTGCCAGTACCGGGACAGGCGCTACCTATGGCTACACCTTC | CASTGTGATYGYTF
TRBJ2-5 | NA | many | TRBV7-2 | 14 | TGTGCCAGCAGCCAACAGGTTGGGCAAGAGACCCAGTACTTC | CASSQQVGQETQYF
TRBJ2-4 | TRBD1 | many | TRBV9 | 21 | TGTGCCAGCAGCGTAGTACGGGACAGGGGCCCTCTTAATTTCGGCAAAAACATTCAGTACTTC | CASSVVRDRGPLNFGKNIQYF
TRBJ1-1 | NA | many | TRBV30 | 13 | TGTGCCTGGAGCTCGGGGAAGGACACTGAAGCTTTCTTT | CAWSSGKDTEAFF
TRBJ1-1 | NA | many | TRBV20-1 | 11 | TGCAGTGTGGGGCTGAACACTGAAGCTTTCTTT | CSVGLNTEAFF
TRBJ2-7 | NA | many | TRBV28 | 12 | TGTGCCAGCAGTTTATATCGCTACGAGCAGTACTTC | CASSLYRYEQYF
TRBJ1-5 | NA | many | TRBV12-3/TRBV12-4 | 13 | TGTGCCAGCACCCGGAATCAGGCTCAGCCCCAGCATTTT | CASTRNQAQPQHF
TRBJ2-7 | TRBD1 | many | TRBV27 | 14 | TGTGCCAGCTCGCTGTCCCGGGACAGTTACGAGCAGTACTTC | CASSLSRDSYEQYF